This T cell receptor (beta chain) was recovered during a study of blood T cell repertoires in COVID-19. At the level of the study: Samples representing acute and convalescent COVID-19 were sourced from the United States, Italy and Spain. From T cells, B-cell-depleted T cells, or PBMCs came the material, which was cDNA or gDNA.

Authors' processing steps: Quantification of nucleated cells was approximated via reference gene primer amplification. TCRdb's table, derived via immunoSEQ multiplex PCR, lists solely in-frame clones and lacks some. V and J calls and clone size are as listed in that table; D and trimming were resolved from the DNA. Among some 110,000 clones listed, almost 85% were seen once. CDR1 is LGHDT and CDR2 is YNNKEL in the germline V gene (reference sequence). This CDR3 has 12 amino acids. V was trimmed by 3 bases and J by 1 base, leaving 3 bases between them. The origin of this receptor is a man between 70 and 80 years old with active or convalescent COVID-19. The sample comprised peripheral blood. The V gene is TRBV3-1 (or the pseudogene TRBV3-2), the J gene TRBJ1-1; D unclear. The CDR3 coding sequence is TGTGCCAGCAGCCAGGCGAACACTGAAGCTTTCTTT. As protein: CASSQANTEAFF.